The 8 T cell receptor beta chains below come from one sample, sequenced in a study of blood T cell repertoires in COVID-19. Only in-frame clones appear in the TCRdb table, and some are missing; sequencing was by immunoSEQ multiplex PCR. The sample holds over 100,000 clones; about three quarters are singletons and the top ten take about 4.7%. The sequencing sample was made of peripheral blood. The receptor source for this set is a human donor in a cohort sampled during active or convalescent COVID-19.

The chain couples TRBV19 to TRBJ2-4; tentatively, D is TRBD2 (6 bases). Germline V gene sequence: CDR1 LNHDA, CDR2 SQIVND (reference sequence). This CDR3 region has 17 residues. V was pared by 5 bases and J by 0 bases, with 17 bases between. CDR3 sequence reads: CASSSSDYVIAKNIQYF. In DNA, the CDR3 is TGTGCCAGTAGTTCCTCGGACTATGTGATAGCCAAAAACATTCAGTACTTC.

The rearrangement joins TRBV5-3 to TRBJ2-7; TRBD2 agrees at 7 bases. TRBV5-3 is sorted into the ORF group, with uncertain function. The CDR3 is 14 amino acids. V gave up 0 bases and J gave up 3 bases; unmatched junction bases: 3. The CDR3 loop is CARSLVASGYEQYF. The CDR3 DNA reads TGTGCCAGAAGCTTGGTAGCTAGCGGCTACGAGCAGTACTTC.

This clone was seen only once. The CDR3 DNA reads as TGTGCCAGCAGCTTAGCCAACAGGGGCGGCGAGCAGTACTTC. Protein sequence: CASSLANRGGEQYF. J is TRBJ2-7 and V is TRBV7-9; 7 bases fit TRBD1. The CDR3 has 14 amino acids. J was trimmed by 6 bases and V by 0 bases; bases with no gene match: 5. The V gene's germline CDR1 is SEHNR and CDR2 FQNEAQ (reference sequence).

The V and J genes are TRBV11-2 and TRBJ2-7, with 7 bases fitting TRBD1. V dropped 3 bases and J dropped 2; count of bases not matched to a gene: 13. The CDR3 is made up of 17 amino acids. The V gene's germline CDR1 is SGHAT and CDR2 FQNNGV. The CDR3 DNA follows: TGTGCCAGCAGCTTTAGTTCCGGGACAGTTTCCCCCTACGAGCAGTACTTC. Translation: CASSFSSGTVSPYEQYF.

In its sample, this clone was seen once. The chain recombines TRBV18 with TRBJ1-4; a weak D match, TRBD1 (5 bases). Trimming pared 3 bases from V and 7 bases from J, leaving 15 bases between. There are 15 residues in the CDR3. Germline V CDR1 and CDR2: KGHSH, LQKENI. CDR3 protein: CASSPRDTGSEKLFF. The CDR3 nucleotides read TGTGCCAGCTCACCCAGGGATACCGGTAGTGAAAAACTGTTTTTT.

This chain uses TRBV28 with TRBJ1-5, with a possible D match to TRBD1 (6 bases). The CDR3 is 15 residues long. With 6 bases removed from V and 6 bases from J, the gap between germline ends came to 18 bases. Germline CDR1 and CDR2: MDHEN and SYDVKM. CDR3 sequence reads: CASSRAGGMAQPQHF. CDR3 DNA: TGTGCCAGCAGCCGGGCGGGGGGCATGGCTCAGCCCCAGCATTTT.

The chain is built from TRBV3-1 (or the pseudogene TRBV3-2) and TRBJ2-4, with D maybe TRBD1 (6 bases). CDR1 and CDR2 from the germline V gene are LGHDT and YNNKEL (reference sequence). CDR3 size: 14 residues. The germline V and J ends were trimmed by 4 bases and 3 bases, with 10 bases remaining between them. For the CDR3, the DNA is TGTGCCAGCAGCCTTCGGACAGACAAAAACATTCAGTACTTC. Protein: CASSLRTDKNIQYF.

The chain is built from TRBV24-1 and TRBJ2-2; no firm D call. Trimming shortened V by 4 bases and J by 0 bases, and 11 bases separated the two germline ends. This CDR3 contains 16 residues. Germline CDR1 is KGHDR and CDR2 is SFDVKD. The CDR3 is CATSDSGSPNTGELFF. Here the CDR3 DNA reads TGTGCCACCAGTGACTCCGGGTCCCCGAACACCGGGGAGCTGTTTTTT.